The rows below give T cell receptor beta chains drawn from one sample of a study of radiotherapy plus CTLA-4 blockade in lung cancer. Clones were sequenced by immunoSEQ multiplex PCR, and TCRdb holds only the in-frame ones, with some missing. The sample yields 40,000 to 45,000 clones, around 75% seen once. This specimen consisted of peripheral blood, obtained from a patient treated with radiotherapy plus ipilimumab. These receptors all come from a human donor with non-small cell lung cancer who had stable disease on radiotherapy plus ipilimumab. Each CDR3 is given with its conserved first and last residue. The D gene is left open where the match is weak. Only part of the rows carry a size: once, few, many, or a class if the clone is expanded.

TGTGCCTGGAGTGAGGACAGGGGTGCGGGCTACACCTTC	CAWSEDRGAGYTF	TRBV30	NA	TRBD1	TRBJ1-2
TGTGCCAGCAGTGACTCGATGGGGGGTTCCTCCATTGAGCAGTTCTTC	CASSDSMGGSSIEQFF	TRBV6-4	NA	NA	TRBJ2-1
TGTGCCAGCCGGACAGCCACCGAGCAGTACTTC	CASRTATEQYF	TRBV27	NA	NA	TRBJ2-7
TGTGCCAGCAGTACATACAGGGGGCTGGCCACCGGGGAGCTGTTTTTT	CASSTYRGLATGELFF	TRBV27	NA	TRBD1	TRBJ2-2
TGTGCCAGCAGTGACCTAAGCACAGATACGCAGTATTTT	CASSDLSTDTQYF	TRBV2	NA	NA	TRBJ2-3
TGTGCCAGCTCACCGACAGGGAACACTGAAGCTTTCTTT	CASSPTGNTEAFF	TRBV18	NA	NA	TRBJ1-1
TGTGCCAGCAGCTTGGGAGGGGTAAAAAACATTCAGTACTTC	CASSLGGVKNIQYF	TRBV11-3	NA	TRBD2	TRBJ2-4
TGTGCCACCTACGACAGGGGCAGCTATGGCTACACCTTC	CATYDRGSYGYTF	TRBV6-6	NA	TRBD1	TRBJ1-2
TGTGCCAGCAGTGACAGGGGGCTTGTCAATCAGCCCCAGCATTTT	CASSDRGLVNQPQHF	TRBV2	NA	TRBD1	TRBJ1-5
TGCGCCAGCAGCTTGGGGCACAAAGCTAACTATGGCTACACCTTC	CASSLGHKANYGYTF	TRBV5-1	NA	NA	TRBJ1-2
TGTGCCAGCAGCTCCGGGACAGGGTCTGAAAAACTGTTTTTT	CASSSGTGSEKLFF	TRBV7-9	NA	TRBD1	TRBJ1-4
TGTGCCAGCAGTTCGGGCAGGGCATATGGCTACACCTTC	CASSSGRAYGYTF	TRBV27	NA	NA	TRBJ1-2
TGTGCCAGTAGTATCACGAGGTTTAGTCAGCCCCAGCATTTT	CASSITRFSQPQHF	TRBV19	NA	NA	TRBJ1-5
TGTGCCAGCAGTGAAGGACAGGGTCTGGAGCAGTACTTC	CASSEGQGLEQYF	TRBV2	NA	TRBD1	TRBJ2-7
TGTGCCAGCAGCTTGGCATCACCCCTCCACTTT	CASSLASPLHF	TRBV5-8	few	NA	TRBJ1-6
TGTGCCAGCAGTGACGGAGGGCAGGTGGATCAGCCCCAGCATTTT	CASSDGGQVDQPQHF	TRBV2	NA	NA	TRBJ1-5
TGTGCCAGCAGCTTAGACGTTATGAGGAATGAAGCTTTCTTT	CASSLDVMRNEAFF	TRBV11-3	NA	NA	TRBJ1-1
TGCAGCGCCACAGGGGTGGGAGGAGAGACCCAGTACTTC	CSATGVGGETQYF	TRBV29-1	NA	NA	TRBJ2-5
TGTGCCGGAGGGAGGGCCGGCGAAAAACTGTTTTTT	CAGGRAGEKLFF	TRBV30	NA	NA	TRBJ1-4
TGCGCCAGCAGCTTGGGTTGGAGCGGGGGGAAATACGAGCAGTACTTC	CASSLGWSGGKYEQYF	TRBV5-1	NA	TRBD2	TRBJ2-7
TGCAGCGTCGAGGGACAGGGGCCCTACAATGAGCAGTTCTTC	CSVEGQGPYNEQFF	TRBV29-1	few	TRBD1	TRBJ2-1
TGTGCCAGCAGCTTATCAGACAGGGGCTATGGCTACACCTTC	CASSLSDRGYGYTF	TRBV7-6	NA	TRBD1	TRBJ1-2
TGTGCCAGCAGTCCTCCTCCGGGCAGGGGAAATCAGCCCCAGCATTTT	CASSPPPGRGNQPQHF	TRBV6-6	few	NA	TRBJ1-5
TGTGCCAGTAGCCCTATTGGGGCCAACGTCCTGACTTTC	CASSPIGANVLTF	TRBV19	once	NA	TRBJ2-6
TGTGCCATCAGTGAGTCGGGACAACTTGGCTACACCTTC	CAISESGQLGYTF	TRBV10-3	NA	NA	TRBJ1-2
TGTGCCAGCAGACAGGACCCGGGACAGTCAAGCTCTGGGGCCAACGTCCTGACTTTC	CASRQDPGQSSSGANVLTF	TRBV7-9	NA	TRBD1	TRBJ2-6
TGTGCCAGCGTCGACAGGGTCAATGAGCAGTTCTTC	CASVDRVNEQFF	TRBV7-2	once	TRBD1	TRBJ2-1
TGTGCCAGCAGCTTAGTCAGGGCCGGGGAGCTGTTTTTT	CASSLVRAGELFF	TRBV7-2	NA	NA	TRBJ2-2
TGTGCCAGCAGAGCCGGGACAGGCTCCTACAATGAGCAGTTCTTC	CASRAGTGSYNEQFF	TRBV6-1	NA	TRBD1	TRBJ2-1
TGTGCCAGTGGTGGACAGGCCCCACGTGTGGACAATGAGCAGTTCTTC	CASGGQAPRVDNEQFF	TRBV19	once	TRBD1	TRBJ2-1
TGTGCCAGCAGTTATAGCCTTAGTAATGAAAAACTGTTTTTT	CASSYSLSNEKLFF	TRBV6-5	few	NA	TRBJ1-4
TGTGCCAGTAGTATACCACGACAGGTAGAGGATTATGGCTACACCTTC	CASSIPRQVEDYGYTF	TRBV19	NA	NA	TRBJ1-2
TGCAGCGTAAGGACTAGCGGGGGATATTACGAGCAGTACTTC	CSVRTSGGYYEQYF	TRBV29-1	few	TRBD2	TRBJ2-7
TGTGCCAGCAGCGGCTGGTTTAAGAACACTGAAGCTTTCTTT	CASSGWFKNTEAFF	TRBV14	NA	NA	TRBJ1-1
TGTGCCAGCAGTGAATTTCTACAGAGCTATGGCTACACCTTC	CASSEFLQSYGYTF	TRBV2	NA	NA	TRBJ1-2
TGTGCCAGCAGCTTATTGCAGGGCCTTAATTCACCCCTCCACTTT	CASSLLQGLNSPLHF	TRBV7-2	few	NA	TRBJ1-6
TGTGCCAGCAGCGCCCGACAGGTAATGAGCTCTGGAAACACCATATATTTT	CASSARQVMSSGNTIYF	TRBV9	NA	NA	TRBJ1-3
TGTGCCAGCAGCTTGACAGGGATCAGCACAGATACGCAGTATTTT	CASSLTGISTDTQYF	TRBV5-4	NA	NA	TRBJ2-3
TGTGCCAGCAGTGGACAGCTGGGACTCGAAAAACTGTTTTTT	CASSGQLGLEKLFF	TRBV2	NA	NA	TRBJ1-4
TGTGCCAGTAGTATGCTTGGCCCAGGGGCGCCCTACGAGCAGTACTTC	CASSMLGPGAPYEQYF	TRBV19	few	NA	TRBJ2-7
TGTGCCAGCACCCCGACAGGGGGTTACGGCTACACCTTC	CASTPTGGYGYTF	TRBV11-2	NA	TRBD1	TRBJ1-2
TGTGCCAGCAGTGAAGCGGGATGGGACTCGTCTTACGAGCAGTACTTC	CASSEAGWDSSYEQYF	TRBV2	once	NA	TRBJ2-7
TGTGCTAGTGGTTTGCCCTCAAACTCCCGGGACAGGTTAAGAGGCTACACCTTC	CASGLPSNSRDRLRGYTF	TRBV12-5	NA	TRBD1	TRBJ1-2
TGTGCCAGCAGTCCGCTGACAGCCCAACAGACCTACGAGCAGTACTTC	CASSPLTAQQTYEQYF	TRBV6-6	NA	NA	TRBJ2-7
TGCGCCAGCAGCTTGAGGCCTAGCGGGGAGGTGCCCCAAGAGACCCAGTACTTC	CASSLRPSGEVPQETQYF	TRBV5-1	NA	TRBD2	TRBJ2-5
TGCGCCAGCAGCACAGCCTACGAGCAGTACTTC	CASSTAYEQYF	TRBV5-1	NA	NA	TRBJ2-7
TGTGCCAGCAGTTACTCGCCAGGGAGGACTAATGAAAAACTGTTTTTT	CASSYSPGRTNEKLFF	TRBV6-5	NA	NA	TRBJ1-4
TGTGCCAGCAGGTACGACAGGGGGCTAGCCTATGGCTACACCTTC	CASRYDRGLAYGYTF	TRBV6-1	few	TRBD1	TRBJ1-2
TGTGCCAGTAAGGAGGGATGGAATTCACCCCTCCACTTT	CASKEGWNSPLHF	TRBV19	NA	NA	TRBJ1-6